The clone carrying this T cell receptor beta chain has just a few counts. As yet, its antigen is unknown. These data come from a study of CD8 T cells in ankylosing spondylitis. The ends lost 1 base at V and 2 bases at J; junction bases unmatched: 5. Looked up from germline, CDR1 is LGHNA and CDR2 is YNFKEQ. CDR3 length: 16 residues. Libraries of TCR beta came from quantitative 5'-RACE with molecular barcodes. TCRdb processed the 5' RACE reads anew with MiXCR; each CDR3 protein has one entry. The data contain a few hundred thousand distinct CDR3 sequences, roughly 13% of them singletons. The study's findings and limits: A TCR beta motif of about 8 highly homologous variants appeared characteristic of ankylosing spondylitis blood. According to the report, clones linked to the disease were significantly enriched in matched synovial fluid samples taken from ankylosing spondylitis patients. Previous work reported some of these motif variants in the synovial fluid and blood of reactive arthritis.

Material: blood, either unsorted or a sorted T cell fraction (not recorded which). The TCR originated in a male donor with ankylosing spondylitis. This chain joins TRBV4-2 and TRBJ2-3; the match to TRBD2 covers 8 bases. Here the CDR3 DNA reads TGTGCCAGCAGCCAAGTGCTTAGCGGGACCACAGATACGCAGTATTTT. Residues: CASSQVLSGTTDTQYF.